This entry lists 9 T cell receptor beta chains sequenced from one sample in a study of T cell responses to AZD1222 COVID-19 vaccine. Measured with immunoSEQ multiplex PCR; TCRdb has only the in-frame clones, and not every one. This table has about 94,000 clones, around 85% appearing once. This specimen was peripheral blood, taken 28 days after the second AZD1222 dose. Receptors originate from an adult who received the AZD1222 COVID-19 vaccine.

This rearrangement joins TRBV9 to TRBJ1-4; TRBD1 is a possible D gene (6 bases). CDR1 is SGDLS, CDR2 YYNGEE, per germline. This CDR3 region has 15 residues. Between the trimmed V and J ends, which lost 1 base and 5 bases, there was a span of 12 bases. CDR3 bases: TGTGCCAGCAGCGTATACGGGGGCGTGAATGAAAAACTGTTTTTT. Translated, it gives CASSVYGGVNEKLFF. The full variable domain, rest sourced from reference TRBV9 and TRBJ1-4, is DSGVTQTPKHLITATGQRVTLRCSPRSGDLSVYWYQQSLDQGLQFLIQYYNGEERAKGNILERFSAQQFPDLHSELNLSSLELGDSALYFCASSVYGGVNEKLFFGSGTQLSVL.

Turning to this clone: The junction does not match germline at one end; this may be a read error. The V call is TRBV28, the J call TRBJ1-5, with 9 bases identical to TRBD1. The CDR3 contains 14 residues. Germline CDR1 and CDR2: MDHEN and SYDVKM. In DNA form, the CDR3 reads TGTGCCAGCAGTTTTTGGGGGAGTGGGGACAGGGAGAATTTT. Its translation: CASSFWGSGDRENF.

The chain combines TRBV4-2 with TRBJ2-2, with TRBD1 matching over 11 bases. The trim removed 5 bases at V and 3 bases at J, leaving 5 bases unmatched. The germline gives CDR1 LGHNA, CDR2 YNFKEQ. There are 16 residues in the CDR3. The CDR3 region is CASSNRDRGDTGELFF. The CDR3 DNA reads as TGTGCCAGCAGCAACCGGGACAGGGGGGACACCGGGGAGCTGTTTTTT.

The chain combines TRBV7-2 with TRBJ2-1; 14 bases match TRBD2. CDR3 length equals 15 residues. Germline-derived CDR1 and CDR2 are SGHTA and FQGNSA. The V gene end was trimmed by 5 bases and the J gene end by 8 bases; junction bases not matched to a gene: 5. DNA of the CDR3: TGTGCCAGCAGCACGACTAGCGGGGGGGCCCATGAGCAGTTCTTC. As protein: CASSTTSGGAHEQFF.

This chain connects TRBV19 to TRBJ2-7, with a weak D call TRBD1 (5 bases). This CDR3 region has 14 residues. The ends were cut back, 9 bases at V and 3 bases at J, with 18 bases in the middle. In germline, CDR1 is LNHDA, CDR2 SQIVND (reference sequence). CDR3 sequence reads: CASLIRGSLYEQYF. The CDR3 nucleotides are TGTGCCAGCCTCATAAGGGGCTCCCTCTACGAGCAGTACTTC. Filled out from reference TRBV19 and TRBJ2-7, the complete variable domain reads DGGITQSPKYLFRKEGQNVTLSCEQNLNHDAMYWYRQDPGQGLRLIYYSQIVNDFQKGDIAEGYSVSREKKESFPLTVTSAQKNPTAFYLCASLIRGSLYEQYFGPGTRLTVT.

This chain joins TRBV4-1 and TRBJ2-2; 11 bases fit TRBD1. V trimming: 0 bases; J trimming: 5 bases; junction bases outside the gene matches: 5. The CDR3 extends over 17 amino acids. Per the germline V gene, CDR1 is MGHRA and CDR2 is YSYEKL. CDR3 amino acids: CASSQDPGTGGTGELFF. CDR3 sequence (DNA): TGCGCCAGCAGCCAAGACCCAGGGACAGGGGGAACCGGGGAGCTGTTTTTT.

V is TRBV9 and J is TRBJ1-5; D ambiguous. V was trimmed by 0 bases and J by 1 base, leaving 5 bases between them. Germline values: CDR1 SGDLS, CDR2 YYNGEE. There are 14 residues in the CDR3. Written as DNA, the CDR3 is TGTGCCAGCAGCGTAGCAGGCAGCAATCAGCCCCAGCATTTT. Translating it yields CASSVAGSNQPQHF.

V and J are TRBV7-8 and TRBJ2-7, with TRBD2 matching over 8 bases. The V gene's germline CDR1 is SGHVS and CDR2 FQNEAQ. The ends lost 5 bases at V and 5 bases at J; junction bases unmatched: 11. The length of the CDR3 is 15 residues. CDR3 bases: TGTGCCAGCAGCATGGAGAGCGGGAGAATCGACGAGCAGTACTTC. Encoded protein: CASSMESGRIDEQYF.

The J gene is TRBJ2-3, the V gene TRBV10-3, with D unresolved. The CDR3 is made up of 18 amino acids. Germline V CDR1 and CDR2: ENHRY, SYGVKD. V was clipped by 6 bases and J by 4 bases, with 26 bases between them. The CDR3 DNA follows: TGTGCCATCAGGGGTAGCCCCGGGCCCCTGTCGGGCGCAGATACGCAGTATTTT. Translation gives CAIRGSPGPLSGADTQYF.